This TCR beta chain comes out of a study of shared clonotypes between healthy human individuals. Study-wide context: CD4 naive and memory got three plates each, CD8 naive two, CD8 memory one. Study outcomes and limitations: Rarefaction gave evidence that sorted-subset sequencing remained incomplete despite large depth. Naive subsets typically showed greater estimated richness than memory subsets.

The material for each subset, its genomic DNA, was split evenly across several immunoSEQ plates. The method was immunoSEQ multiplex PCR; TCRdb's version includes in-frame clones alone and lacks a portion of them. Of about a million clones in the sample, roughly 77% are singletons; the top ten hold about 0.89%. Note on this clone: Its antigen is undetermined. The same CDR3 arises from other DNA sequences in this sample as well.

Trimming cost V 5 bases and J 4 bases, with 2 bases left between them. The CDR3 sequence is 10 residues long. Germline V CDR1 and CDR2: MDHEN, SYDVKM. Sequenced material: memory CD4+ T cells from PBMCs. Subset in this sample: CD45RA-negative fraction. The receptor's source is a man aged 18 to 30 in good health. Some clones in this sample may be carry-over from other donors' samples. The chain carries TRBV28 and TRBJ1-1; D remains ambiguous. CDR3 region: CASSRTEAFF. The CDR3 DNA follows: TGTGCCAGCAGTCGCACTGAAGCTTTCTTT.